This T cell receptor (beta chain) emerged from a study of blood T cell repertoires in COVID-19. Study context: Sites in the United States, Italy and Spain provided acute and convalescent COVID-19 samples. Sources were T cells, B-cell-depleted T cells, or PBMCs; the material itself was cDNA or gDNA.

Authors' analysis steps: Using reference gene primer amplification, nucleated cell counts were estimated. The table came from immunoSEQ multiplex PCR; TCRdb's copy has only in-frame clones and leaves some out. That table gives V, J and clone size, and the DNA gave D and trimming. The data show under 100,000 clones, around 82% seen once. Seattle researchers signed up patients amid active infection and tracked them longitudinally. The CDR3 covers 15 residues. Germline V gene sequence: CDR1 SGHTA, CDR2 FQGNSA. Trimming removed 4 bases at V and 10 bases at J, with 20 bases between. The sequencing input was peripheral blood. This clonotype was obtained from a woman at least 80 years old with COVID-19, enrolled during active disease. The chain combines TRBV7-2 with TRBJ2-1, with a possible D match to TRBD2 (7 bases). CDR3 residues: CASSWRGGDPREQFF. CDR3 nucleotides: TGTGCCAGCAGCTGGCGAGGGGGGGACCCCAGAGAGCAGTTCTTC.